Each of the 29 T cell receptor beta chains below was sequenced from the same sample in a study of blood T cells in healthy people across ages (dated by TCRdb to the mid-2010s). Library preparation employed 5' RACE. TCRdb shows the sequencer as Illumina HiSeq 2500. The second PCR ran for about 6 to 11 cycles and used a J-beta primer mix along with a sample-barcoded 5' primer. TCRdb ran its own pipeline on the public reads, namely fastp trimming at Q25 and MiXCR clone calling, and kept in-frame beta chains. Merged by CDR3 protein, the rows form single entries marked with the most common genes and DNA. The sample includes around 1,500,000 distinct CDR3 sequences, with 25% to 30% observed a single time. 7.7% of the sample goes to the ten largest clones. The sequenced sample consisted of blood. Receptors were obtained from a woman in her 30s in good health.

This clonotype was picked up a small number of times. The rearrangement links TRBV29-1 to TRBJ1-1, with D tentatively TRBD1 (6 bases). This CDR3 region has 13 residues. The germline V gene has CDR1 SQVTM and CDR2 ANQGSEA. V was trimmed by 7 bases and J by 0 bases, leaving 12 bases between them. This CDR3 is CSANGGLNTEAFF. The DNA for the CDR3 is TGCAGCGCCAACGGGGGGCTGAACACTGAAGCTTTCTTT.

This clonotype was detected a few times. V usage is TRBV29-1 and J usage is TRBJ2-3, with D maybe TRBD1 (6 bases). Germline V lookup: CDR1 SQVTM, CDR2 ANQGSEA. The CDR3 consists of 14 residues. Trimming removed 7 bases at V and 2 bases at J, with 16 bases between. The CDR3 loop is CSAYRQGSTDTQYF. CDR3 nucleotides: TGCAGCGCCTACCGGCAGGGGTCCACAGATACGCAGTATTTT.

The table lists this clonotype with a few counts. The gene calls are TRBV5-1 and TRBJ1-6; 8 nucleotides line up with TRBD1. There are 15 residues in the CDR3. V lost 4 bases, J lost 5 bases, and 5 bases stayed unmatched. Germline V gene lookup returns CDR1 SGHRS and CDR2 YFSETQ. Here the CDR3 DNA reads TGCGCCAGCAGCACCTGGACAGGGAATAATTCACCCCTCCACTTT. Protein: CASSTWTGNNSPLHF.

V and J are TRBV7-2 and TRBJ2-4, with TRBD2 matching over 10 bases. The CDR3 extends over 15 amino acids. The J segment lost 13 bases and the V segment lost 2 bases, leaving 11 bases of the junction unmatched. The V gene's germline CDR1 is SGHTA and CDR2 FQGNSA. The CDR3 DNA reads TGTGCCAGCAGCTTAAGTAGCGGGGGGCGGGTTGAGCAGTACTTC. It translates to CASSLSSGGRVEQYF.

The chain has TRBV5-1 and TRBJ2-1; TRBD1 matches 7 bases. Germline values: CDR1 SGHRS, CDR2 YFSETQ. Trimming took 4 bases from V and 10 from J; bases not matched to a gene: 8. The CDR3 is 13 residues long. CDR3 DNA: TGCGCCAGCAGCGTAGACAGGGTTGGGGAGCAGTTCTTC. Encoded protein: CASSVDRVGEQFF.

The chain combines TRBV20-1 with TRBJ2-5; no firm D call. V was shortened by 7 bases and J by 11 bases, with 29 bases between the two germline ends. This CDR3 is 15 amino acids long. The germline CDR1 and CDR2 sequences are DFQATT and SNEGSKA (reference sequence). The CDR3 here is CSVNPLGFSYNEQYF. As DNA, the CDR3 is TGCAGTGTCAATCCACTCGGGTTTTCCTACAATGAGCAGTACTTC.

This clonotype was recorded at least ten times. The chain carries TRBV9 and TRBJ2-4; possibly TRBD1 or TRBD2 for D (5 bases each). CDR1 and CDR2 (germline): SGDLS, YYNGEE. The CDR3 extends over 16 amino acids. V lost 2 bases to trimming and J lost 2 bases, with 14 bases between them. The CDR3 region is CASSVGTRVTKNIQYF. DNA of the CDR3: TGTGCCAGCAGCGTGGGGACGCGCGTCACCAAAAACATTCAGTACTTC.

This clonotype appeared a few times. The V call is TRBV4-3, the J call TRBJ2-3; 8 positions agree with TRBD1. V gave up 1 base and J gave up 2 bases; unmatched junction bases: 8. This CDR3 spans 17 amino acids. Germline loops: CDR1 LGHNA, CDR2 YSLEER. The CDR3 reads CASSQALDRVYTDTQYF. The CDR3 DNA is TGCGCCAGCAGCCAAGCCTTGGACAGGGTCTACACAGATACGCAGTATTTT.

Details on this clonotype: At one end, the junction sequence differs from germline, possibly due to a read error. The rearrangement links TRBV7-7 to TRBJ2-3; 7 bases match TRBD2. The CDR3 spans 15 residues. Germline CDR1 SSHAT, CDR2 FNYEAQ (reference sequence). CDR3 amino acids: CASSLAGGNTGTQYF. In nucleotides, the CDR3 is TGTGCCAGCAGCTTAGCGGGGGGGAACACAGGTACGCAGTATTTT.

This clonotype turned up a few times. J is TRBJ2-1 and V is TRBV6-5, with 8 bases matching TRBD2. The germline gives CDR1 MNHEY, CDR2 SVGAGI. CDR3 length equals 15 residues. J was trimmed by 6 bases and V by 5 bases; bases with no gene match: 9. The chain's CDR3 is CASSRGTRGLNEQFF. CDR3 DNA sequence: TGTGCCAGCAGTAGGGGGACTAGAGGGCTCAATGAGCAGTTCTTC.

About this clonotype: A much larger clone sits a single nucleotide away, making a read error possible. This chain uses TRBV7-9 with TRBJ2-6; possible D gene TRBD1, 5 bases. The germline V gene has CDR1 SEHNR and CDR2 FQNEAQ (reference sequence). This CDR3 has 15 amino acids. CDR3 DNA sequence: TGTGCCAGCAGCTCTAGGCAGACTGGGGCCGACGTCCTGACTTTC. Protein: CASSSRQTGADVLTF.

The chain links TRBV9 to TRBJ2-4; 10 positions match TRBD2. CDR3 length: 16 amino acids. Losses at the gene ends were 2 bases for V and 13 bases for J; bases not matched to a gene: 15. Germline lookup yields CDR1 SGDLS and CDR2 YYNGEE. The CDR3 sequence: CASSVAGLAETNEQYF. The CDR3 DNA sequence: TGTGCCAGCAGCGTCGCCGGACTAGCGGAGACCAATGAGCAGTACTTC.

The chain links TRBV20-1 to TRBJ2-2; D possibly corresponds to TRBD2 (5 bases). There are 15 residues in the CDR3. Looked up from germline, CDR1 is DFQATT and CDR2 is SNEGSKA (reference sequence). Trimming left V 0 bases short and J 3 bases short, with 11 bases between. CDR3 amino acids: CSAREPRADTGELFF. The CDR3 bases are TGCAGTGCTAGAGAGCCGCGGGCGGACACCGGGGAGCTGTTTTTT.

The chain combines TRBV24-1 with TRBJ2-7; TRBD2 is a possible D gene (7 bases). Trimming pared 4 bases from V and 5 bases from J, leaving 20 bases between. Germline loops: CDR1 KGHDR, CDR2 SFDVKD. There are 16 residues in the CDR3. The CDR3 here is CATSDPNGGAHNEQYF. The DNA of the CDR3 is TGTGCCACCAGTGACCCCAATGGGGGGGCTCACAACGAGCAGTACTTC.

The chain employs TRBV16 and TRBJ2-1; 7 nucleotides match TRBD1. Germline loops: CDR1 KGHSY, CDR2 FQNENV. J was trimmed by 8 bases and V by 3 bases; bases with no gene match: 7. CDR3 length equals 14 residues. The CDR3 loop is CASSQYRGTHEQFF. The CDR3 DNA sequence: TGTGCCAGCAGCCAGTACAGGGGTACCCATGAGCAGTTCTTC.

The sample holds a few counts of this clonotype. V and J are TRBV2 and TRBJ2-1; 8 bases are a match to TRBD1. V lost 4 bases and J lost 4; bases outside the gene matches: 12. The CDR3 is 17 residues long. Germline V CDR1 and CDR2: SNHLY, FYNNEI. CDR3 amino acids: CASSARRTGNLYNEQFF. The CDR3 DNA follows: TGTGCCAGCAGTGCTCGGAGGACAGGGAACCTTTACAATGAGCAGTTCTTC.

This clonotype was counted ten times or more. The chain couples TRBV10-3 to TRBJ1-2, with D possibly matching TRBD1 (5 bases). CDR1 and CDR2 from the germline V gene are ENHRY and SYGVKD. V lost 3 bases and J lost 6, with 11 bases in between. The CDR3 runs to 13 residues. CDR3 sequence reads: CAISDQGLHGYTF. CDR3 in DNA: TGTGCCATCAGTGACCAGGGACTTCATGGCTACACCTTC.

This clonotype occurred a few times. V and J are TRBV5-1 and TRBJ1-4; TRBD1 matches 9 bases. The length of the CDR3 is 16 residues. V dropped 5 bases and J dropped 6; count of bases not matched to a gene: 11. The germline V gene has CDR1 SGHRS and CDR2 YFSETQ. The CDR3 is CASRPGTGLGHEKLFF. The CDR3 DNA follows: TGCGCCAGCAGGCCCGGGACAGGGCTGGGTCATGAAAAACTGTTTTTT. Full variable domain (missing parts from reference TRBV5-1 and TRBJ1-4): KAGVTQTPRYLIKTRGQQVTLSCSPISGHRSVSWYQQTPGQGLQFLFEYFSETQRNKGNFPGRFSGRQFSNSRSEMNVSTLELGDSALYLCASRPGTGLGHEKLFFGSGTQLSVL.

The chain joins TRBV7-2 to TRBJ2-3, with a possible D match to TRBD1 (6 bases). V was shortened by 5 bases and J by 2 bases, with 11 bases between the two germline ends. The CDR3 is 14 residues long. Germline CDR1 and CDR2: SGHTA and FQGNSA. The CDR3: CASSITGTTDTQYF. CDR3 DNA: TGTGCCAGCAGCATAACAGGGACCACAGATACGCAGTATTTT. Looking up the rest from reference TRBV7-2 and TRBJ2-3 gives the full variable domain: GAGVSQSPSNKVTEKGKDVELRCDPISGHTALYWYRQSLGQGLEFLIYFQGNSAPDKSGLPSDRFSAERTGGSVSTLTIQRTQQEDSAVYLCASSITGTTDTQYFGPGTRLTVL.

The J gene is TRBJ2-7, the V gene TRBV2, with 10 positions matching TRBD1. The V gene end was trimmed by 7 bases and the J gene end by 7 bases; junction bases not matched to a gene: 13. Germline CDR1 SNHLY, CDR2 FYNNEI. The CDR3 covers 15 residues. The CDR3 nucleotides read TGTGCCAGCAACAACAGACAGGGGGCCCTCAATGAGCAGTACTTC. Translated: CASNNRQGALNEQYF. Full variable domain (rest looked up from reference TRBV2 and TRBJ2-7): EPEVTQTPSHQVTQMGQEVILRCVPISNHLYFYWYRQILGQKVEFLVSFYNNEISEKSEIFDDQFSVERPDGSNFTLKIRSTKLEDSAMYFCASNNRQGALNEQYFGPGTRLTVT.

This clonotype was found a few times. The rearrangement joins TRBV13 to TRBJ2-7; D possibly corresponds to TRBD1 (6 bases). This CDR3 has 15 amino acids. The V and J ends lost 0 bases and 4 bases respectively, with 13 bases between them. CDR1 is PRHDT and CDR2 is FYEKMQ in the germline V gene (reference sequence). The CDR3 DNA sequence: TGTGCCAGCAGCTTAGGCCAGCCAGGGGTTTACGAGCAGTACTTC. This gives the protein CASSLGQPGVYEQYF.

In regard to this clonotype: Given a much more abundant clone one base away, this may be a read error. The chain joins TRBV24-1 to TRBJ2-7, with TRBD1 matching 12 bases. Germline trimming cut 4 bases from V and 7 bases from J; bases unmatched to any gene: 7. This CDR3 comprises 15 residues. Germline lookup yields CDR1 KGHDR and CDR2 SFDVKD. The DNA for the CDR3 is TGTGCCACCAGTGAGGGACAGGGGGCTTTGAATGAGCAGTACTTC. The encoded protein is CATSEGQGALNEQYF.

The V gene is TRBV7-9, the J gene TRBJ2-7; D unclear. Germline assignment: CDR1 SEHNR and CDR2 FQNEAQ (reference sequence). Deletions cut 2 bases from V and 12 bases from J, with 14 bases between. This CDR3 spans 12 amino acids. The CDR3 loop is CASSLQKETRYF. CDR3 in DNA: TGTGCCAGCAGCTTACAGAAAGAGACCCGGTACTTC.

This clonotype showed up just a few times. The V call is TRBV10-3, the J call TRBJ2-5, with D unresolved. This CDR3 is 14 amino acids long. The germline V gene encodes CDR1 ENHRY and CDR2 SYGVKD. Trimming cost V 0 bases and J 1 base, with 6 bases left between them. This CDR3 reads CAISESASQETQYF. For the CDR3, the DNA is TGTGCCATCAGTGAGTCCGCTAGCCAAGAGACCCAGTACTTC.

In the case of this clonotype: One junction end disagrees with the germline gene, perhaps due to a read error. The rearrangement joins TRBV5-6 to TRBJ1-2; possible D gene TRBD1, 5 bases. The CDR3 is 15 amino acids. Germline assignment: CDR1 SGHDT and CDR2 YYEEEE. In nucleotides, the CDR3 is TGTGCCAGCAGCTCCCGGAGGGGAATTAACTATGGCTACATCTTC. Translated, it gives CASSSRRGINYGYIF.

This clonotype was found a few times. This chain connects TRBV15 to TRBJ2-7; 10 bases match TRBD1. Near its end, the DNA agrees better with TRBJ2-5, so the J call may be wrong. Germline loops: CDR1 LNHNV, CDR2 YYDKDF (reference sequence). The CDR3 is 14 amino acids. CDR3 sequence: CATSRVTGGETQYF. The CDR3 coding sequence is TGTGCCACCAGCAGAGTGACAGGGGGCGAGACCCAGTACTTC.

The V call is TRBV5-1, the J call TRBJ1-1; possibly TRBD1 for D (6 bases). The CDR3 sequence is 13 residues long. V dropped 7 bases and J dropped 1 base, with 11 bases sitting between them. Looked up from germline, CDR1 is SGHRS and CDR2 is YFSETQ. The CDR3: CASCRDTNTEAFF. The CDR3, as DNA: TGCGCCAGCTGCCGGGACACGAACACTGAAGCTTTCTTT. Filled out from reference TRBV5-1 and TRBJ1-1, the complete variable domain reads KAGVTQTPRYLIKTRGQQVTLSCSPISGHRSVSWYQQTPGQGLQFLFEYFSETQRNKGNFPGRFSGRQFSNSRSEMNVSTLELGDSALYLCASCRDTNTEAFFGQGTRLTVV.

This clonotype was counted only a few times. This chain links TRBV7-2 with TRBJ1-2, with 8 bases fitting TRBD1. CDR3 size: 13 residues. CDR1 is SGHTA, CDR2 FQGNSA, per germline. V gave up 5 bases and J gave up 9 bases; unmatched junction bases: 8. In nucleotides, the CDR3 is TGTGCCAGCAGCCTACAGGGGGAAGGTTGCTACACCTTC. Translating gives CASSLQGEGCYTF.

The CDR3 here is CAISPSGNYNEQYF. The CDR3 nucleotides read TGTGCCATCAGTCCTAGCGGGAATTACAATGAGCAGTACTTC. V and J are TRBV10-3 and TRBJ2-4, with 9 positions matching TRBD2. The CDR3 loop spans 14 amino acids. Per the germline V gene, CDR1 is ENHRY and CDR2 is SYGVKD. The junction had 12 bases not matched to a gene; V was cut back by 5 bases and J by 13 bases.